The rows below give T cell receptor beta chains drawn from one sample of a study of Ad26.COV2.S vaccination and SARS-CoV-2 variants. Generated by immunoSEQ multiplex PCR, the TCRdb table keeps only in-frame clones and is missing some. The sample records roughly 320,000 clones, about nine tenths being singletons. The material was peripheral blood, obtained in a trial of Ad26.COV2.S vaccine versus placebo. All receptors derive from a person aged 18-65 years who received the Ad26.COV2.S COVID-19 vaccine or a placebo. CDR3s include the opening cysteine and the closing phenylalanine or tryptophan. The D gene is left open where the match is weak. Size is stated for part of the rows, as once, few or many counts, or as a class when the clone is expanded.

v_call	d_call	j_call	clone_size	cdr3_aa	cdr3_nt
TRBV7-2	NA	TRBJ1-1	NA	CASSLEWAGLTEAFF	TGTGCCAGCAGCTTGGAGTGGGCTGGTCTCACTGAAGCTTTCTTT
TRBV27	TRBD1	TRBJ2-3	NA	CASSPGQGGVPDTQYF	TGTGCCAGCAGTCCAGGACAGGGTGGGGTCCCAGATACGCAGTATTTT
TRBV9	TRBD2	TRBJ2-7	NA	CASSVRGGADEQYF	TGTGCCAGCAGCGTCCGCGGGGGGGCCGACGAGCAGTACTTC
TRBV2	NA	TRBJ2-1	once	CASSLQGNEQFF	TGTGCCAGCAGTTTACAGGGTAATGAGCAGTTCTTC
TRBV7-2	NA	TRBJ1-4	once	CASSPRTAFATNEKLFF	TGTGCCAGCAGCCCCCGGACAGCATTTGCAACTAATGAAAAACTGTTTTTT
TRBV10-3	TRBD1	TRBJ2-1	NA	CAISEEGAATYNEQFF	TGTGCCATCAGTGAGGAGGGGGCGGCTACCTACAATGAGCAGTTCTTC
TRBV19	NA	TRBJ1-1	NA	CASSINGATEAFF	TGTGCCAGTAGTATAAACGGGGCTACTGAAGCTTTCTTT
TRBV4-3	NA	TRBJ2-5	NA	CASSQDGLQKETQYF	TGCGCCAGCAGCCAAGATGGGCTACAAAAAGAGACCCAGTACTTC
TRBV10-3	TRBD1	TRBJ1-2	NA	CAISDPGQGFVGYTF	TGTGCCATCAGCGATCCGGGACAGGGATTTGTCGGCTACACCTTC
TRBV6-1	NA	TRBJ1-6	NA	CASSERLGAYNSPLHF	TGTGCCAGCAGTGAACGGTTAGGGGCCTATAATTCACCCCTCCACTTT
TRBV15	TRBD2	TRBJ2-3	few	CATSREGGADTQYF	TGTGCCACCAGCAGAGAGGGAGGGGCAGATACGCAGTATTTT
TRBV19	NA	TRBJ1-2	once	CASSSTATYGYTF	TGTGCCAGTAGTAGCACAGCCACCTATGGCTACACCTTC
TRBV6-6	NA	TRBJ1-5	NA	CASSYSTQDQPQHF	TGTGCCAGCAGTTACTCGACACAAGATCAGCCCCAGCATTTT
TRBV4-2	TRBD1	TRBJ1-2	NA	CASSQDLPGQGENYGYTF	TGTGCCAGCAGCCAAGATCTCCCGGGACAGGGGGAAAACTATGGCTACACCTTC
TRBV3-1/TRBV3-2	NA	TRBJ1-3	few	CASPGAGNTIYF	TGTGCCAGCCCCGGAGCGGGAAACACCATATATTTT
TRBV12-5	NA	TRBJ2-5	NA	CASGFPGPLETQYF	TGTGCTAGTGGTTTCCCCGGACCCTTGGAGACCCAGTACTTC
TRBV29-1	NA	TRBJ2-1	NA	CSVEDQVTPRIEQFF	TGCAGCGTTGAAGATCAGGTTACCCCAAGGATAGAGCAGTTCTTC
TRBV6-5	TRBD1	TRBJ2-7	NA	CASSPNRGHEQYF	TGTGCCAGCAGTCCCAACAGGGGACACGAGCAGTACTTC
TRBV7-3	NA	TRBJ2-7	NA	CASSSPKSLYEQYF	TGTGCCAGCAGCTCCCCCAAGTCCCTCTACGAGCAGTACTTC
TRBV29-1	NA	TRBJ2-7	NA	CSVESPDYEQYF	TGCAGCGTTGAATCCCCAGACTACGAGCAGTACTTC
TRBV27	TRBD1	TRBJ1-1	NA	CASRQTGYTEAFF	TGTGCCAGCAGACAGACAGGGTACACTGAAGCTTTCTTT
TRBV9	NA	TRBJ2-6	NA	CASSAPSSRGSGANVLTF	TGTGCCAGCAGCGCACCCTCCTCTAGGGGCTCTGGGGCCAACGTCCTGACTTTC
TRBV24-1	NA	TRBJ2-5	NA	CATSDSRGPQETQYF	TGTGCCACCAGTGATTCCAGGGGACCTCAAGAGACCCAGTACTTC
TRBV15	TRBD2	TRBJ2-5	NA	CATSITGLVGGKTQYF	TGTGCCACCAGCATAACTGGACTAGTGGGCGGAAAGACCCAGTACTTC
TRBV5-1	NA	TRBJ2-2	NA	CASSGQRNTGELFF	TGCGCCAGCAGCGGGCAGAGGAACACCGGGGAGCTGTTTTTT
TRBV6-2/TRBV6-3	NA	TRBJ1-5	NA	CASSDGGSGNQPQHF	TGTGCCAGCAGTGACGGGGGCTCCGGCAATCAGCCCCAGCATTTT
TRBV2	TRBD1	TRBJ2-1	once	CASSDENSGTGGMFF	TGTGCCAGCAGTGATGAGAACTCCGGGACAGGGGGAATGTTCTTC
TRBV7-8	NA	TRBJ1-6	NA	CASSLVGGPNSPLHF	TGTGCCAGCAGCTTAGTGGGAGGGCCAAATTCACCCCTCCACTTT
TRBV19	NA	TRBJ1-5	NA	CASSSKGAGNQPQHF	TGTGCCAGTAGTAGTAAAGGTGCAGGGAATCAGCCCCAGCATTTT
TRBV5-4	NA	TRBJ1-3	few	CASSLGVPGLSGNTIYF	TGTGCCAGCAGCTTGGGGGTGCCAGGACTTTCTGGAAACACCATATATTTT
TRBV6-5	TRBD1	TRBJ2-7	once	CASSPRGSGSYEQYF	TGTGCCAGCAGTCCCAGGGGGAGCGGCTCCTACGAGCAGTACTTC
TRBV9	NA	TRBJ2-3	NA	CASSVAGTTDTQYF	TGTGCCAGCAGCGTAGCTGGAACGACAGATACGCAGTATTTT
TRBV10-3	NA	TRBJ1-5	NA	CAISDLEANQPQHF	TGTGCCATCAGTGATTTAGAGGCCAATCAGCCCCAGCATTTT
TRBV19	NA	TRBJ1-1	few	CASSIQWDTEAFF	TGTGCCAGTAGTATCCAATGGGACACTGAAGCTTTCTTT
TRBV2	NA	TRBJ2-4	NA	CASSEIGGGPKNIQYF	TGTGCCAGCAGTGAAATAGGGGGGGGACCCAAAAACATTCAGTACTTC